These T cell receptor beta chains were read from a single sample in a study of blood T cell repertoires in COVID-19. Clones were sequenced by immunoSEQ multiplex PCR, and TCRdb holds only the in-frame ones, with some missing. Of about 20,000 clones listed, more than 80% were seen once; the top ten hold 4% to 5%. The sample consisted of peripheral blood. The receptors were sampled from a human donor in a cohort sampled during active COVID-19. Each CDR3 is given with its conserved first and last residue. D genes are given only for firm matches. For some rows the clone size is stated as once, few or many, or as a class when expanded; others skip it.

clone_size | j_call | v_call | d_call | cdr3_nt | cdr3_aa
- | TRBJ1-5 | TRBV10-3 | TRBD1 | TGTGCCATCCAGGGGGGACAGGGAGGCAATCAGCCCCAGCATTTT | CAIQGGQGGNQPQHF
- | TRBJ2-1 | TRBV5-6 | - | TGTGCCAGCAGCCAACGACAATCGCGTGAGCAGTTCTTC | CASSQRQSREQFF
- | TRBJ2-1 | TRBV18 | - | TGTGCCAGCTCTGGAGTAAACAATGAGCAGTTCTTC | CASSGVNNEQFF
- | TRBJ1-4 | TRBV3-1/TRBV3-2 | TRBD1 | TGTGCCAGCAGCCGCTGGGACAGGGAGCATGAAAAACTGTTTTTT | CASSRWDREHEKLFF
- | TRBJ2-1 | TRBV18 | TRBD2 | TGTGCCAGCTCACCATTGGGACCGGGACTAGCGGGAGGTAACTCCTACAATGAGCAGTTCTTC | CASSPLGPGLAGGNSYNEQFF
- | TRBJ1-5 | TRBV21-1 | - | TGTGCCAGCAGCAAACCGAGGGTAAGCAATCAGCCCCAGCATTTT | CASSKPRVSNQPQHF
- | TRBJ2-5 | TRBV5-4 | TRBD2 | TGTGCCAGCAGCTTGGAAGGAGCTAGCGGGGGCCGGCGGGAGACCCAGTACTTC | CASSLEGASGGRRETQYF
once | TRBJ2-5 | TRBV11-2 | - | TGTGCCAGCAGTCTGTCCGGGGAGACCCAGTACTTC | CASSLSGETQYF
- | TRBJ1-5 | TRBV7-2 | - | TGTGCCAGCAGCGGATACAGAAGCAATCAGCCCCAGCATTTT | CASSGYRSNQPQHF
- | TRBJ1-6 | TRBV3-1/TRBV3-2 | - | TGTGCCAGCAGCCCGAATTTGGGAGACAATTCACCCCTCCACTTT | CASSPNLGDNSPLHF
- | TRBJ2-1 | TRBV4-2 | TRBD2 | TGTGCCAGCAGCCTCACTAGCGCAATATCCCTGTCCTACAATGAGCAGTTCTTC | CASSLTSAISLSYNEQFF
- | TRBJ2-5 | TRBV24-1 | - | TGTGCCACCAGTGATTATAACTCGTACCAAGAGACCCAGTACTTC | CATSDYNSYQETQYF
- | TRBJ1-2 | TRBV6-1 | - | TGTGCCAGCAGTGAACGGACAAGGGCCTATGGCTACACCTTC | CASSERTRAYGYTF
- | TRBJ1-1 | TRBV19 | TRBD1 | TGTGCCAGTAGACCCGCGGACAGGGGGAACACTGAAGCTTTCTTT | CASRPADRGNTEAFF
few | TRBJ2-4 | TRBV27 | TRBD1 | TGTGCCAGCAGCCAGGGACAGGGGTTTAACATTCAGTACTTC | CASSQGQGFNIQYF
- | TRBJ2-2 | TRBV5-1 | - | TGCGCCAGCGGATTTGGACAGACGAACACCGGGGAGCTGTTTTTT | CASGFGQTNTGELFF
- | TRBJ1-6 | TRBV9 | - | TGTGCCAGCAGCGCGCGGCCAGCACTTGAAAATTCACCCCTCCACTTT | CASSARPALENSPLHF
- | TRBJ1-6 | TRBV9 | - | TGTGCCAGCAGCCCTACAGGGAGATATAATTCACCCCTCCACTTT | CASSPTGRYNSPLHF
- | TRBJ2-7 | TRBV3-1/TRBV3-2 | TRBD1 | TGTGCCAGCAGCCGTGGGACAGGGGCCCCCTACGAGCAGTACTTC | CASSRGTGAPYEQYF
- | TRBJ2-5 | TRBV11-2 | - | TGTGCCAGCAGCTTAGTGAGTGGCAGGTTCGTCGAGACCCAGTACTTC | CASSLVSGRFVETQYF
- | TRBJ1-3 | TRBV2 | - | TGTGCCAGCAGGGCCGGGGGCTCTGGAAACACCATATATTTT | CASRAGGSGNTIYF
- | TRBJ1-5 | TRBV6-6 | TRBD1 | TGTGCCAGCAGTAATGGACAGGGTCGGAATCAGCCCCAGCATTTT | CASSNGQGRNQPQHF
- | TRBJ2-2 | TRBV6-2/TRBV6-3 | - | TGTGCCAGCAGTTACCCCGAGCGAAGCCCGAACACCGGGGAGCTGTTTTTT | CASSYPERSPNTGELFF
- | TRBJ2-5 | TRBV7-3 | TRBD1 | TGTGCCAGCAGCCCAACAGGACAGGGGAGAGGGGAGACCCAGTACTTC | CASSPTGQGRGETQYF
- | TRBJ2-1 | TRBV19 | TRBD2 | TGTGCCAGTAGTATCTTGGCTAGCGGGAGTATAGATGAGCAGTTCTTC | CASSILASGSIDEQFF
- | TRBJ1-5 | TRBV19 | - | TGTGCCAGTACGGCGGGGGGGCGGCAGCCCCAGCATTTT | CASTAGGRQPQHF
- | TRBJ2-5 | TRBV5-4 | TRBD2 | TGTGCCAGCAGGTCACTAGCGGGCAAAGAGACCCAGTACTTC | CASRSLAGKETQYF
- | TRBJ2-5 | TRBV11-3 | - | TGTGCCAGCAGCTTTCGCATTAGGGCAGGGGAGACCCAGTACTTC | CASSFRIRAGETQYF
- | TRBJ2-3 | TRBV6-2/TRBV6-3 | TRBD2 | TGTGCCAGCAGTTACGTGAACGGGACTAGCGGGAGTATAGGTACGCAGTATTTT | CASSYVNGTSGSIGTQYF
- | TRBJ1-5 | TRBV20-1 | - | TGCAGTGCTAGTGCGGGGACTAATCAGCCCCAGCATTTT | CSASAGTNQPQHF
once | TRBJ1-3 | TRBV14 | - | TGTGCCAGCAGCCAAGGAGCCCCCAGGATTTTCAGAAACACCATATATTTT | CASSQGAPRIFRNTIYF
- | TRBJ1-3 | TRBV19 | - | TGTGCCAGTAGTATGCCGGGGGGGTATTCCTCTGGAAACACCATATATTTT | CASSMPGGYSSGNTIYF
once | TRBJ1-1 | TRBV2 | - | TGTGCCAGCAGTGAAGACCCAGGGAACACTGAAGCTTTCTTT | CASSEDPGNTEAFF
- | TRBJ2-1 | TRBV7-8 | - | TGTGCCAGCAGCTTAGGCGGCGGGATTACCCACAATGAGCAGTTCTTC | CASSLGGGITHNEQFF
- | TRBJ1-1 | TRBV5-1 | TRBD1 | TGCGCCAGCAGCGTGACAGGGGGTAGTTATAGTGAAGCTTTCTTT | CASSVTGGSYSEAFF
- | TRBJ1-1 | TRBV30 | TRBD1 | TGTGCCTGGAGGACAGGGCTCCCCATGAACACTGAAGCTTTCTTT | CAWRTGLPMNTEAFF
- | TRBJ2-1 | TRBV6-6 | TRBD2 | TGTGCCAGCAGTTCCTTAGCGGGGGGCAGGAACAATGAGCAGTTCTTC | CASSSLAGGRNNEQFF
- | TRBJ2-2 | TRBV6-5 | TRBD1 | TGTGCCAGCAGTTACAGAGGGGGCGGACCCCAGGGGGAGCTGTTTTTT | CASSYRGGGPQGELFF
- | TRBJ1-4 | TRBV6-5 | TRBD1 | TGTGCCAGCAGCGACAGGGGCCTAAATGAAAAACTGTTTTTT | CASSDRGLNEKLFF
- | TRBJ2-2 | TRBV9 | - | TGTGCCAGCAGCCCCCGGGAAGGAATCTTTGGGGAGCTGTTTTTT | CASSPREGIFGELFF
- | TRBJ2-1 | TRBV6-4 | - | TGTGCCAGCAGTGTAGGAGCCGGGTACAATGAGCAGTTCTTC | CASSVGAGYNEQFF
once | TRBJ1-5 | TRBV6-2/TRBV6-3 | - | TGTGCCAGCAGTTACCAGGGGCTCGGCAATCAGCCCCAGCATTTT | CASSYQGLGNQPQHF